This T cell receptor beta chain originates from a study of CD8 T cells in Susac syndrome. Random hexamers were used to reverse transcribe the RNA input (about 0.5 to 1 ug). With immunoSEQ multiplex PCR, TCR beta CDR3 was amplified across 54 Vbeta and 13 Jbeta. TCRdb independently ran MiXCR on the immunoSEQ multiplex PCR reads; one entry per CDR3 protein. The sample shows roughly 330,000 distinct CDR3 sequences, just over 90% of them seen only once. Germline values: CDR1 SGHDT, CDR2 YYEEEE. With 6 bases clipped from V and 8 bases from J, the junction kept 7 bases outside the gene matches. The CDR3 runs 13 residues.

The receptor was isolated from a human donor with multiple sclerosis. Sequencing was done on a sample of CD4+ T cells from PBMCs. This chain joins TRBV5-6 and TRBJ2-1; TRBD1 matches at 8 bases. The CDR3 reads CASTRTGNDEQFF. The CDR3 DNA reads TGTGCCAGCACCAGGACAGGGAATGATGAGCAGTTCTTC.